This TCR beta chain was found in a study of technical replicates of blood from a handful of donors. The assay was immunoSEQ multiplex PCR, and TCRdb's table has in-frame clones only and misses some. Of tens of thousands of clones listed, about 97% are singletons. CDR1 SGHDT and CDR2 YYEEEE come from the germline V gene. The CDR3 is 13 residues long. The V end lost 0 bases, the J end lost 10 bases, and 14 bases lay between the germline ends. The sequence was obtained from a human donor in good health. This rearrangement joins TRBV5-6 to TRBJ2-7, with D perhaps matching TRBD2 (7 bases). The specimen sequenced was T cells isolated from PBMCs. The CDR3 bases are TGTGCCAGCAGCTTGGGGGAGGGGGGGTTACAGTACTTC. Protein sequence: CASSLGEGGLQYF.